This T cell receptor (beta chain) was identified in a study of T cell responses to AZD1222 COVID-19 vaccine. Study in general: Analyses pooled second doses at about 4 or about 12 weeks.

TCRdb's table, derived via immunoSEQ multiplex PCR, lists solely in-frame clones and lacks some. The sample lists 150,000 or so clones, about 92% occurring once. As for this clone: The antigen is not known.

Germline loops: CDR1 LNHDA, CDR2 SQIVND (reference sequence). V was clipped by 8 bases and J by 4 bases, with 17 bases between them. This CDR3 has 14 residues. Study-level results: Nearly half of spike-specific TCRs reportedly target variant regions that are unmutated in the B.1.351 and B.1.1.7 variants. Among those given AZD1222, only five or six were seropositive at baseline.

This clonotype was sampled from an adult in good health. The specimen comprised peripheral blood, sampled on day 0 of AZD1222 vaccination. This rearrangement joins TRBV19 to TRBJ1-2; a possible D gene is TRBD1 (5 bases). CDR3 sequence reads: CASRPPGGGYGYTF. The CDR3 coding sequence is TGTGCCAGTCGACCACCGGGGGGTGGCTATGGCTACACCTTC.